This T cell receptor (beta chain) was recorded in a study of blood T cell repertoires in COVID-19. V was cut by 6 bases and J by 5 bases, with 14 bases left in between. This CDR3 has 15 amino acids. Germline CDR1 is MNHEY and CDR2 is SVGAGI. Only in-frame clones appear in the TCRdb table, and some are missing; sequencing was by immunoSEQ multiplex PCR. Among more than 150,000 clones listed, roughly 80% were seen once. The clonotype comes from a man in his fifties or sixties with acute or convalescent COVID-19. The V gene is TRBV6-5, the J gene TRBJ2-6; D is unclear. Sequencing was performed on peripheral blood. The CDR3 region is CASSLQVSRANVLTF. The CDR3, as DNA: TGTGCCAGCAGCCTCCAAGTCAGTAGGGCCAACGTCCTGACTTTC.